This T cell receptor beta chain was observed in a study of blood T cell repertoires in COVID-19. Study summary: Sites in the United States, Italy and Spain provided acute and convalescent COVID-19 samples. T cells, B-cell-depleted T cells, or PBMCs supplied cDNA or gDNA.

The CDR3 runs 18 residues. Study processing details: Estimated nucleated cell counts came from reference gene primer amplification. Profiling relied on immunoSEQ multiplex PCR, and the TCRdb table lists in-frame clones only, not all of them. V and J calls and clone size come straight from that table; D and trimming were deduced from the DNA. Of approximately 410,000 clones listed, roughly 85% are singletons. The sequencing sample was made of peripheral blood. The genes are TRBV21-1 and TRBJ1-3; the D call in the table, TRBD1, was not verified against the DNA. TRBV21-1 is listed as a pseudogene. This sequence originates from a woman in her 30s with active or convalescent COVID-19. CDR3 residues: CASSKVGAPGSSGNTIYF. The CDR3 DNA sequence: TGTGCCAGCAGCAAAGTAGGGGCACCCGGATCCTCTGGAAACACCATATATTTT.